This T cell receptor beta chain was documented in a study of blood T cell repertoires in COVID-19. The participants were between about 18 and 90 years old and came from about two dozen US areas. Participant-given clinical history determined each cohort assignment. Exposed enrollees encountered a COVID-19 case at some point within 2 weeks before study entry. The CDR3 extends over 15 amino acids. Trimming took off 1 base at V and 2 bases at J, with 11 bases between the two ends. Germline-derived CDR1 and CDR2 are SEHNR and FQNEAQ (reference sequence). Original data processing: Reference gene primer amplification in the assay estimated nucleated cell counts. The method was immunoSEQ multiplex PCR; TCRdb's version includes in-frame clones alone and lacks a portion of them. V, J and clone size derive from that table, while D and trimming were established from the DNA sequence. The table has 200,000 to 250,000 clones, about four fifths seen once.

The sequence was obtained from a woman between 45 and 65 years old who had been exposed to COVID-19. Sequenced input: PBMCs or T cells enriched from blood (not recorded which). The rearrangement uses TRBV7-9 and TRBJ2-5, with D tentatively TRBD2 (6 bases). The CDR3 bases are TGTGCCAGCAGCTTAGGGGCGGGATCTCAAGAGACCCAGTACTTC. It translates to CASSLGAGSQETQYF.